This TCR beta chain emerged from a study of blood T cell repertoires in COVID-19. Looking at the study overall: From the United States, Italy and Spain came samples of acute and convalescent COVID-19.

In Seattle, patients joined the study during active infection and were tracked longitudinally. This clone came up once. Per the original data handling: The authors estimated nucleated cell counts from reference gene primer amplification. Profiled with immunoSEQ multiplex PCR; TCRdb holds only in-frame clones, not every one. V, J and clone size were drawn from that table, and D and trimming were deduced from the DNA. The table lists about 280,000 clones, 70% to 90% of them singletons. Germline loops: CDR1 SGHDT, CDR2 YYEEEE. Germline trimming cut 0 bases from V and 0 bases from J; bases unmatched to any gene: 5. The CDR3 contains 16 residues.

This TCR was recovered from a woman in her seventies with COVID-19, enrolled during active disease. J is TRBJ1-2 and V is TRBV5-6; TRBD1 agrees at 7 bases. Source material: peripheral blood. Here the CDR3 DNA reads TGTGCCAGCAGCTTGGTGGAGGGGGCAGCTAACTATGGCTACACCTTC. It is translated as CASSLVEGAANYGYTF.